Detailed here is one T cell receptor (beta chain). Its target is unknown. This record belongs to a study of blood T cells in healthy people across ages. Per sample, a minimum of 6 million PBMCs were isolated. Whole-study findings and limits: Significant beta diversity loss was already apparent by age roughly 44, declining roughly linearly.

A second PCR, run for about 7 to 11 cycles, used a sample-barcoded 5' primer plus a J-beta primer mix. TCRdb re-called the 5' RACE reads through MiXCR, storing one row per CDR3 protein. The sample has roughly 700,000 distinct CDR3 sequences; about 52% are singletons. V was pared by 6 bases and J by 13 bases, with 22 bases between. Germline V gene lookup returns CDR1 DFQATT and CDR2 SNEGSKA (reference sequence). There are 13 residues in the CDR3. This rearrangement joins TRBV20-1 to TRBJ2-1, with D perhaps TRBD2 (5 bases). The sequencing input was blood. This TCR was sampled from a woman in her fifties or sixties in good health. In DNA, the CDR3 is TGCAGTGCCCCCGAATCGCTAGGTTCGGGACAGTTCTTC. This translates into CSAPESLGSGQFF.